This is a list of T cell receptor beta chains from one sample in a study of CD8 T cells in Susac syndrome. TCRdb fed the immunoSEQ multiplex PCR reads into MiXCR, producing one record per CDR3 protein. The data contain 150,000 to 200,000 distinct CDR3 sequences, about 91% of them singletons. What was sequenced was CD4+ T cells from PBMCs. Source of these receptors: a human donor with Susac syndrome. Each CDR3 is given with its conserved first and last residue. D genes are given only for firm matches. A clone size is listed for some rows: how often the clone was seen (once, few, many), or a class if it is expanded.

D gene: TRBD1
clone size: NA
J gene: TRBJ1-2
V gene: TRBV6-5
CDR3 DNA: TGTGCCAGCGGTACAGGGGTTATAGGCTACACCTTC
CDR3 protein: CASGTGVIGYTF

D gene: NA
clone size: NA
J gene: TRBJ2-7
V gene: TRBV6-5
CDR3 DNA: TGTGCCAGCAGTTACTCCCCTTACGAGCAGTACTTC
CDR3 protein: CASSYSPYEQYF

D gene: NA
clone size: NA
J gene: TRBJ1-4
V gene: TRBV9
CDR3 DNA: TGTGCCAGCAGCGAACGACAGGATGAAAAACTGTTTTTT
CDR3 protein: CASSERQDEKLFF

D gene: TRBD2
clone size: once
J gene: TRBJ2-5
V gene: TRBV4-2
CDR3 DNA: TGTGCCAGCAGCCAAGATCTGGGGACTAGTTTTAAAGAGACCCAGTACTTC
CDR3 protein: CASSQDLGTSFKETQYF

D gene: NA
clone size: once
J gene: TRBJ1-3
V gene: TRBV20-1
CDR3 DNA: TGCAGTGCTTCAAGAGAGTCCCTAAGCTCTGGAAACACCATATATTTT
CDR3 protein: CSASRESLSSGNTIYF

D gene: TRBD1
clone size: NA
J gene: TRBJ2-2
V gene: TRBV6-5
CDR3 DNA: TGTGCCAGCAGACAGACAGGGTCGGGCACCGGGGAGCTGTTTTTT
CDR3 protein: CASRQTGSGTGELFF

D gene: NA
clone size: NA
J gene: TRBJ2-3
V gene: TRBV5-1
CDR3 DNA: TGCGCCAGCAGCTTGGAGACCGGGAAAGGTGTTACGCAGTATTTT
CDR3 protein: CASSLETGKGVTQYF

D gene: NA
clone size: NA
J gene: TRBJ1-2
V gene: TRBV6-2/TRBV6-3
CDR3 DNA: TGTGCCAGCAGTACCCGTAGCGGGGCGGCCCACTATGGCTACACCTTC
CDR3 protein: CASSTRSGAAHYGYTF

D gene: NA
clone size: NA
J gene: TRBJ2-7
V gene: TRBV5-4
CDR3 DNA: TGTGCCAGCAGCTTGCCCTTTCTGGGGGAGGACGAGCAGTACTTC
CDR3 protein: CASSLPFLGEDEQYF

D gene: NA
clone size: NA
J gene: TRBJ2-5
V gene: TRBV29-1
CDR3 DNA: TGCAGCGTTGGACAGCAGAATAAGAGAGTCCAGTACTTC
CDR3 protein: CSVGQQNKRVQYF

D gene: NA
clone size: NA
J gene: TRBJ2-7
V gene: TRBV19
CDR3 DNA: TGTGCCAGTAGTAAGGGGACAAGCCACTACGAGCAGTACTTC
CDR3 protein: CASSKGTSHYEQYF

D gene: TRBD2
clone size: NA
J gene: TRBJ2-5
V gene: TRBV27
CDR3 DNA: TGTGCCAGCAGATCCAGACTAGCGGGATTGAGAGAGACCCAGTACTTC
CDR3 protein: CASRSRLAGLRETQYF

D gene: TRBD2
clone size: NA
J gene: TRBJ2-1
V gene: TRBV24-1
CDR3 DNA: TGTGCCACCAGTGATCGTAGCGGGAGAGGTTTGGGGTACAATGAGCAGTTCTTC
CDR3 protein: CATSDRSGRGLGYNEQFF

D gene: TRBD2
clone size: NA
J gene: TRBJ2-1
V gene: TRBV20-1
CDR3 DNA: TGCAGTGCTAGGCGACTAGCCACCTACAATGAGCAGTTCTTC
CDR3 protein: CSARRLATYNEQFF